This T cell receptor beta chain is from a study of shared clonotypes between healthy human individuals (dated by TCRdb to 2020 to 2021). Broadly, across the study: The cohort comprised a couple of women and a few men aged 18 to 49 years. The study deeply sequenced blood TCR repertoires of about 5 healthy adults to estimate repertoire size and the extent of clonotype sharing between individuals. To increase sequencing depth and limit assay-specific biases, TCR repertoire library preparation and sequencing were carried out by different laboratories using diverse techniques. Between about 0.9 and 10 billion PBMCs per donor were obtained by leukapheresis.

Paper-wide results and their limitations: Pairwise subsampling indicated that sequencing depth was expected to affect the degree of clonotype sharing among donors. The genetic and exposure-history diversity represented was limited by the small number of donors. Sampling was limited to blood, and TCR repertoires in tissue likely differ from TCR repertoires in blood.

The donors were healthy, HIV-negative adults who had no recently reported acute infections or vaccinations. Every donor was a Caucasian adult living in Nashville, Tennessee, USA. In the unsorted samples, approximately 85 million PBMCs were counted, and genomic DNA was extracted using the QIAamp DNA Blood Mini kit. Blood was obtained by leukapheresis, after which PBMCs were separated by Ficoll-Histopaque density gradient centrifugation and cryopreserved in liquid nitrogen vapor phase. The CDR1 and CDR2 encoded by the germline V gene (reference sequence) are LNHDA and SQIVND. The CDR3, from cysteine to phenylalanine, totals 15 residues. Solely the CDR3 DNA is kept, with 45 bases framed from the first base. Between the V and J ends, shortened by 10 bases and 6 bases respectively, the junction contains 21 bases. Note on this clone: Its target antigen remains unknown. No much larger clone exists at a distance of one base, and base qualities are not known.

Using the deep immunoSEQ assay, TCR CDR3 regions were amplified from genomic DNA by multiplex PCR. Extracted genomic DNA from each cell subset was spread evenly across all wells of several immunoSEQ 96-well plates, with each plate serving as a replicate. For unsorted PBMC, around 300 ng genomic DNA, equal to 25,000 to 35,000 T cell genomes, was loaded into each replicate PCR. Genomic DNA from unsorted PBMC was sequenced over ten immunoSEQ deep assay plates. Purified libraries were measured with a Qubit 3.0 fluorometer, size-checked on a Bioanalyzer 2100, and measured again with the KAPA Library Quantification kit. Each immunoSEQ 96-well plate was sequenced on its own single-read 150-cycle Illumina NextSeq 550 flow cell. As for the original processing: The immunoSEQ output contained only junctional sequences without quality scores, so filtering could not match that applied to full-length reads. Sequences were annotated with PyIR, a Python wrapper for IgBLAST v1.9, and V/J genes and CDR3 were assigned using IMGT germline references. Reads with weak V/J assignments (E-value above 1e-6), missing CDR3, stop codons, out-of-frame junctions, or ambiguous translated residues were removed. A V3J clonotype was defined by an identical inferred V gene, J gene, and CDR3 amino acid sequence. The percentage overlap between two repertoires was calculated by dividing the number of shared unique clonotypes by the size of the smaller repertoire. Richness of each repertoire was evaluated using RTK rarefaction, the Chao1 estimator, and Recon v2.1 estimates of unobserved clonotypes. TCRdb carries this immuneACCESS record with in-frame sequences only. Its versions omit some clonotypes, under half of them owing to an unresolved V gene in the studies checked, with the rest unexplained. D and trimming come from the DNA, and the V and J calls and clone size come from that table. Counted in this sample were more than 400,000 clones; approximately 84% of them appeared once. The ten largest make up 9.5% to 15% of the sample.

This receptor was obtained from a woman in her thirties or forties in good health. Some clones in this sample may be carry-over from other donors' samples. This chain is built from TRBV19 and TRBJ2-2; the D gene is tentatively TRBD1 or TRBD2, each matching 7 bases. The specimen was PBMCs. The DNA sequence reads TGTGCCACAAGGGGAGGGGGCCTCGTCGCCGGGGAGCTGTTTTTT. This gives the protein CATRGGGLVAGELFF.